The clone carrying this TCR beta chain was observed a few times. The antigen is not known. The read ends 3 residues before the CDR3 terminus; that terminus is restored from the germline J gene. This sample stems from a study of T cell clonality in common variable immunodeficiency. Points from the study as a whole: Fewer deletions and N-nucleotide insertions were reportedly seen in common variable immunodeficiency TCR beta sequences. Compared with controls, CVID subjects had fewer shared TCRbeta clones. TCRbeta clonality was increased in CVID versus healthy controls.

Germline-derived CDR1 and CDR2 are KGHSH and LQKENI. The CDR3 is made up of 16 amino acids. V shed 0 bases and J shed 0 bases, with 11 bases lying between them. TCRdb's table, derived via immunoSEQ multiplex PCR, lists solely in-frame clones and lacks some. The table lists about 39,000 clones, with no singletons. The sample was peripheral blood mononuclear cells. The sequence derives from a person aged 18 to 69 in good health. The genes are TRBV18 and TRBJ1-1; D is perhaps TRBD1 (6 bases). CDR3 bases read: TGTGCCAGCTCACCACCGGGGGCGAGGATGAACACTGAA. Translation gives CASSPPGARMNTE. The entire CDR3 protein reads CASSPPGARMNTEAFF.